This TCR beta chain was profiled in a study of Graves' ophthalmopathy and Graves' hyperthyroidism. Amplifying from RNA transcripts, the study obtained TCR beta CDR3 regions. HTBI-primed first-round RT-PCR preceded second-round multiplex PCR. TCRdb redid the calling of the multiplex PCR reads with MiXCR, one entry per CDR3 protein. The sample lists over a million distinct CDR3 sequences, 36% occurring once. Clinicians diagnosed using symptoms, serum thyroxine, TRAb, thyroid ultrasound and orbital computed tomography. Study-wide results and caveats: In blood, most expanded thyroid clonotypes above 0.001 frequency were also detected.

This clonotype was detected ten times or more. Antigen specificity is unknown. CDR1 is SQVTM, CDR2 ANQGSEA, per germline. V was clipped by 4 bases and J by 5 bases, with 15 bases between them. The CDR3 loop spans 13 amino acids. The specimen sequenced was peripheral blood or thyroid tissue (not recorded which). This receptor was obtained from an adult man with Graves' hyperthyroidism. The chain recombines TRBV29-1 with TRBJ2-7; D remains ambiguous. The CDR3 DNA reads as TGCAGCGTTGTTGGCACGCGCTGGAACGAGCAGTACTTC. It translates to CSVVGTRWNEQYF.